This TCR beta chain derives from a study of T cells in tuberculosis. Study as a whole: T cells were selected with CD1B tetramers loaded with glucose monomycolate.

Trimming took 5 bases from V and 0 from J; bases not matched to a gene: 3. Germline CDR1 LGHNT, CDR2 FRNRAP. The CDR3 covers 15 residues. Clones were read by immunoSEQ multiplex PCR, and TCRdb kept only the in-frame ones, dropping some. Among 30,000 to 40,000 clones listed, about 97% were seen once. Study-wide points: Smaller distances to GMM-specific TCRs suggested their expansion in active tuberculosis.

Concerning this clone itself: Its antigen is not identified.

The receptor was isolated from a donor aged 10 to 29 with latent tuberculosis or without tuberculosis infection. The chain links TRBV12-5 to TRBJ2-2, with TRBD1 matching 7 bases. The sequenced sample consisted of PBMCs. In DNA, the CDR3 is TGTGCTAGTGGTCGGGGACAGACGAACACCGGGGAGCTGTTTTTT. Its translation: CASGRGQTNTGELFF.